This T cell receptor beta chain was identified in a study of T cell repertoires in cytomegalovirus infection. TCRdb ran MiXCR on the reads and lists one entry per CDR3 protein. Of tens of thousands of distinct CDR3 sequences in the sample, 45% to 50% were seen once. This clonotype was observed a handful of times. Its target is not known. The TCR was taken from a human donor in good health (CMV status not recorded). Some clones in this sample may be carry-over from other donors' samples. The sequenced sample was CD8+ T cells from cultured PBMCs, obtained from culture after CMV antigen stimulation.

The CDR3 DNA follows: TGTGCCAGCAGTTCGTGGCTAGCGATAGTCTCTCTGGGCGAGCAGTACTTC. Protein sequence: CASSSWLAIVSLGEQYF. This chain links TRBV12-3 or TRBV12-4 with TRBJ2-7; D is possibly TRBD2 (6 bases). The CDR3 is 17 amino acids. V was trimmed by 4 bases and J by 6 bases, leaving 25 bases between them.